This passage covers 5 T cell receptor beta chains from one sample sequenced in a study of T-cell reconstitution after alpha-beta-depleted transplantation in children. Library preparation (for TCRbeta) was performed with unique molecular identifiers. Each CDR3 protein is one row after TCRdb ran MiXCR on the PCR reads. The data show over 150,000 distinct CDR3 sequences, 5% to 7.5% seen once. The sequencing used PBMCs, collected before TCRalphabeta/CD19-depleted stem cell transplant. Receptor source: a girl in the first two years of life with combined immunodeficiency, due to receive a stem cell transplant.

The table lists this clonotype with a few counts. The gene calls are TRBV11-2 and TRBJ2-7; 9 bases are a match to TRBD2. Germline trimming cut 0 bases from V and 3 bases from J; bases unmatched to any gene: 18. The CDR3 spans 20 residues. Germline CDR1 reads SGHAT; CDR2 reads FQNNGV. CDR3 residues: CASSLEGSGRGGLEGYEQYF. The CDR3 bases are TGTGCCAGCAGCTTAGAGGGTTCGGGGCGGGGGGGCCTGGAGGGCTACGAGCAGTACTTC.

This clonotype has ten or more counts. This chain connects TRBV29-1 to TRBJ1-2; D is unresolved. CDR3 size: 13 residues. V was clipped by 3 bases and J by 4 bases, with 12 bases between them. Germline CDR1 is SQVTM and CDR2 is ANQGSEA. CDR3 DNA: TGCAGCGTTGATTTGTCAGATTTCTATGGCTACACCTTC. Translation: CSVDLSDFYGYTF.

At least ten counts were recorded for this clonotype. The chain uses TRBV7-9 and TRBJ1-2, with D unresolved. The CDR3 extends over 15 amino acids. V lost 0 bases and J 5 bases, leaving 13 bases between the germline ends. CDR1 SEHNR and CDR2 FQNEAQ come from the germline V gene (reference sequence). The CDR3 here is CASSLAAGAEYGYTF. DNA of the CDR3: TGTGCCAGCAGCTTAGCGGCAGGAGCAGAGTATGGCTACACCTTC.

A few counts support this clonotype. The V call is TRBV2, the J call TRBJ2-3, with TRBD2 matching over 10 bases. The germline V gene encodes CDR1 SNHLY and CDR2 FYNNEI. The V gene end was trimmed by 11 bases and the J gene end by 13 bases; junction bases not matched to a gene: 9. The CDR3 is 11 amino acids. The CDR3 reads CAGQRGGSEYF. The CDR3 DNA reads as TGTGCCGGCCAGCGGGGGGGCTCGGAGTATTTT.

This clonotype was counted many times. The V gene is TRBV7-9, the J gene TRBJ2-7; D may correspond to TRBD1 or TRBD2 (5 bases each). The CDR3 contains 16 residues. Trimming stripped 4 bases from V and 3 bases from J, with 19 bases between. Germline CDR1 reads SEHNR; CDR2 reads FQNEAQ (reference sequence). CDR3 DNA: TGTGCCAGCAGCTACAAATCCGGGACGAGCAACTACGAGCAGTACTTC. It translates to CASSYKSGTSNYEQYF.